What follows are 22 T cell receptor beta chains derived from one specimen sequenced in a study of beta chain features in type 1 diabetes. Expressed TCRB transcripts got sequenced, as all isolated RNA was reverse transcribed. TCRdb's copy holds only in-frame clones and misses some; the assay was immunoSEQ multiplex PCR. The sample includes some 150,000 clones, 9.7% of them seen just once. Sequenced input: central memory CD4+ T cells from blood. The receptors stem from a woman aged 40-49 years in good health.

The rearrangement joins TRBV5-1 to TRBJ2-5; a weak D match, TRBD2 (7 bases). The CDR3 consists of 13 residues. V was cut by 4 bases and J by 5 bases, with 12 bases left in between. The germline V gene has CDR1 SGHRS and CDR2 YFSETQ. The CDR3 DNA reads TGCGCCAGCAGCCCGGGGGGCTTGGAGACCCAGTACTTC. Its translation is CASSPGGLETQYF.

V and J are TRBV19 and TRBJ2-5, with 11 positions matching TRBD2. The ends lost 3 bases at V and 5 bases at J; junction bases unmatched: 5. In germline, CDR1 is LNHDA, CDR2 SQIVND (reference sequence). The CDR3 has 15 amino acids. The CDR3 coding sequence is TGTGCCAGTAGTATTGGTAGCGGGGGGGCGGAGACCCAGTACTTC. This sequence encodes CASSIGSGGAETQYF.

This clone was observed at least ten times. This rearrangement joins TRBV7-2 to TRBJ2-1; 7 positions agree with TRBD2. V lost 5 bases and J lost 7; bases outside the gene matches: 11. CDR3 length: 15 residues. Germline V CDR1 and CDR2: SGHTA, FQGNSA. In DNA, the CDR3 is TGTGCCAGCAGCAAATCGAGCGGGATCTCAAATGAGCAGTTCTTC. Translating gives CASSKSSGISNEQFF.

The J gene is TRBJ2-1, the V gene TRBV9; a possible D gene is TRBD2 (7 bases). The CDR3 has 16 residues. Germline V gene lookup returns CDR1 SGDLS and CDR2 YYNGEE. Trimming left V 4 bases short and J 5 bases short, with 19 bases between. CDR3 nucleotides: TGTGCCAGCAGCCTTACTTTGGGGGGGGACAACAATGAGCAGTTCTTC. Translating gives CASSLTLGGDNNEQFF.

This clone has more than one count but fewer than ten. The chain carries TRBV25-1 and TRBJ1-2; TRBD1 agrees at 7 bases. Germline CDR1 is MGHDK and CDR2 is SYGVNS. J gave up 8 bases and V 0 bases, and 6 bases lay outside the gene matches. The CDR3 is 14 amino acids. This chain's CDR3 is CASSEYIGGGGYTF. As DNA, the CDR3 is TGTGCCAGCAGTGAATATATAGGGGGCGGAGGCTACACCTTC.

The V gene is TRBV7-8, the J gene TRBJ2-1, with D maybe TRBD2 (5 bases). Between the trimmed V and J ends, which lost 3 bases and 7 bases, there was a span of 7 bases. Germline V gene lookup returns CDR1 SGHVS and CDR2 FQNEAQ. This CDR3 contains 12 residues. The CDR3 sequence: CASSFSGNEQFF. The CDR3 DNA reads as TGTGCCAGCAGCTTCTCGGGGAATGAGCAGTTCTTC. The full variable domain, rest sourced from reference TRBV7-8 and TRBJ2-1, is GAGVSQSPRYKVAKRGQDVALRCDPISGHVSLFWYQQALGQGPEFLTYFQNEAQLDKSGLPSDRFFAERPEGSVSTLKIQRTQQEDSAVYLCASSFSGNEQFFGPGTRLTVL.

V usage is TRBV7-6 and J usage is TRBJ2-7, with D tentatively TRBD2 (6 bases). The germline V gene encodes CDR1 SGHVS and CDR2 FNYEAQ. The CDR3 runs 15 residues. V lost 0 bases and J 6 bases, leaving 15 bases between the germline ends. Here the CDR3 reads CASSLARGSVSEQYF. DNA for the CDR3: TGTGCCAGCAGCTTAGCGCGGGGCTCCGTCAGCGAGCAGTACTTC.

The chain has TRBV10-3 and TRBJ2-3, with 9 nucleotides matching TRBD2. CDR3 length: 16 amino acids. V was pared by 3 bases and J by 2 bases, with 6 bases of the junction left unmatched. Germline V gives CDR1 ENHRY, CDR2 SYGVKD. The CDR3 protein is CAISERSGGSTDTQYF. In DNA form, the CDR3 reads TGTGCCATCAGTGAACGGAGCGGGGGGTCCACAGATACGCAGTATTTT.

This clone was recorded at least ten times. This sequence joins TRBV6-6 and TRBJ1-4, with D unresolved. Germline-derived CDR1 and CDR2 are MNHNY and SVGAGI (reference sequence). V shed 6 bases and J shed 1 base, with 12 bases lying between them. This CDR3 has 15 amino acids. CDR3 region: CASSPGRQTNEKLFF. Written as DNA, the CDR3 is TGTGCCAGCAGCCCAGGAAGGCAAACTAATGAAAAACTGTTTTTT.

This clone was seen more than once but under ten times. The chain combines TRBV7-2 with TRBJ1-1; weak D call: TRBD1 (6 bases). Germline V gene data show CDR1 as SGHTA and CDR2 as FQGNSA. The CDR3 is made up of 15 amino acids. Trimming cost V 5 bases and J 0 bases, with 13 bases left between them. The CDR3 here is CASSRDKMMNTEAFF. The CDR3, as DNA: TGTGCCAGCAGCCGGGACAAGATGATGAACACTGAAGCTTTCTTT.

This clone appeared a few times. The chain has TRBV4-3 and TRBJ2-5; maybe TRBD1 (6 bases). Trimming removed 4 bases at V and 1 base at J, with 16 bases between. This CDR3 is 16 amino acids long. From germline, CDR1 is LGHNA and CDR2 YSLEER. This chain's CDR3 is CASSLNRESTQETQYF. CDR3 nucleotides: TGCGCCAGCAGCCTAAACAGGGAGTCAACCCAAGAGACCCAGTACTTC.

The chain joins TRBV6-1 to TRBJ2-7; 13 bases are shared with TRBD2. The junction had 3 bases not matched to a gene; V was cut back by 4 bases and J by 3 bases. CDR3 length: 15 amino acids. Germline CDR1 MNHNS, CDR2 SASEGT. The CDR3 region is CASSGGLAGNYEQYF. The CDR3 DNA reads as TGTGCCAGCAGTGGGGGACTAGCGGGGAACTACGAGCAGTACTTC.

The chain has TRBV15 and TRBJ2-1; tentatively, D is TRBD2 (5 bases). V was clipped by 0 bases and J by 8 bases, with 11 bases between them. The germline V gene has CDR1 LNHNV and CDR2 YYDKDF (reference sequence). This CDR3 spans 14 amino acids. The CDR3 spells CATSRDHIGDEQFF. The CDR3 DNA is TGTGCCACCAGCAGAGATCACATCGGGGATGAGCAGTTCTTC.

Only a few counts were recorded for this clone. The chain recombines TRBV2 with TRBJ2-7; TRBD2 matches 9 bases. Germline CDR1 SNHLY, CDR2 FYNNEI. The V and J ends lost 4 bases and 6 bases, in that order; junction bases with no gene match: 7. The CDR3 length is 14 residues. The CDR3 here is CASSVQRGVGEQYF. The CDR3, as DNA: TGTGCCAGCAGTGTTCAGCGGGGGGTCGGCGAGCAGTACTTC. The full variable domain, its missing parts supplied by reference TRBV2 and TRBJ2-7, is EPEVTQTPSHQVTQMGQEVILRCVPISNHLYFYWYRQILGQKVEFLVSFYNNEISEKSEIFDDQFSVERPDGSNFTLKIRSTKLEDSAMYFCASSVQRGVGEQYFGPGTRLTVT.

A few counts support this clone. The chain carries TRBV4-2 and TRBJ2-5, with a possible D match to TRBD2 (6 bases). Trimming pared 3 bases from V and 1 base from J, leaving 18 bases between. The CDR3 is 17 residues long. In germline, CDR1 is LGHNA, CDR2 YNFKEQ. This CDR3 reads CASSQRQPGLPQETQYF. CDR3 nucleotides: TGTGCCAGCAGCCAGAGACAACCGGGACTTCCCCAAGAGACCCAGTACTTC.

This clone has just a few counts. The CDR3 region is CASSQVWGGDSEKLFF. The CDR3 nucleotides read TGCGCCAGCAGCCAAGTTTGGGGGGGCGACTCTGAAAAACTGTTTTTT. The chain recombines TRBV4-3 with TRBJ1-4, with a weak D call TRBD1 (6 bases). The CDR3 extends over 16 amino acids. CDR1 is LGHNA and CDR2 is YSLEER in the germline V gene. V dropped 1 base and J dropped 7 bases, with 16 bases sitting between them.

This clone was found a few times. The chain recombines TRBV9 with TRBJ2-5, with 8 bases fitting TRBD2. With V trimmed by 4 bases and J by 1 base, 15 bases remained unmatched. CDR1 SGDLS and CDR2 YYNGEE come from the germline V gene. The CDR3 consists of 18 residues. CDR3: CASSQSAKAGGPQETQYF. As DNA, the CDR3 is TGTGCCAGCAGCCAATCCGCCAAGGCGGGGGGTCCCCAAGAGACCCAGTACTTC.

In its sample, this clone was seen a few times. The chain has TRBV7-9 and TRBJ1-2; D is uncertain. V was trimmed by 4 bases and J by 8 bases, leaving 23 bases between them. This CDR3 has 16 residues. Germline V CDR1 and CDR2: SEHNR, FQNEAQ (reference sequence). The CDR3 reads CASSSGRFGVENGYTF. As DNA, the CDR3 is TGTGCCAGCAGCTCAGGCCGATTCGGGGTCGAGAACGGCTACACCTTC.

V gene TRBV6-6 combines with J gene TRBJ1-6; tentatively, D is TRBD1 (6 bases). V dropped 7 bases and J dropped 0 bases, with 13 bases sitting between them. Germline CDR1 and CDR2: MNHNY and SVGAGI (reference sequence). The length of the CDR3 is 16 residues. CDR3 residues: CASNLRGSSYNSPLHF. The CDR3 DNA follows: TGTGCCAGCAACCTCAGGGGTAGCTCCTATAATTCACCCCTCCACTTT.

There are many counts of this clone. This sequence joins TRBV4-3 and TRBJ2-5; TRBD2 might be the D (5 bases). Germline lookup yields CDR1 LGHNA and CDR2 YSLEER. This CDR3 comprises 13 residues. V was trimmed by 0 bases and J by 7 bases, leaving 9 bases between them. CDR3 in DNA: TGCGCCAGCAGCCAAGATCCCCTAGCGACCCAGTACTTC. Amino acids: CASSQDPLATQYF.

This chain's CDR3 is CASSPPTGGASNEQFF. The DNA of the CDR3 is TGTGCCAGCTCACCACCGACAGGGGGCGCTTCCAATGAGCAGTTCTTC. The chain couples TRBV18 to TRBJ2-1; 10 bases line up with TRBD1. V trimming: 0 bases; J trimming: 6 bases; junction bases outside the gene matches: 5. The CDR3 contains 16 residues. Germline assignment: CDR1 KGHSH and CDR2 LQKENI.

The chain recombines TRBV29-1 with TRBJ2-2, with D tentatively TRBD1 (6 bases). Trimming removed 7 bases at V and 6 bases at J, with 12 bases between. Germline CDR1 is SQVTM and CDR2 is ANQGSEA. The CDR3 contains 12 residues. The CDR3 here is CSAGQSPGELFF. CDR3 coding DNA: TGCAGCGCCGGACAGTCCCCCGGGGAGCTGTTTTTT.